The clone carrying this TCR beta chain was seen a handful of times. Only newly diagnosed hyperthyroidism patients aged 18 to 65, with under 2 months' duration, were enrolled. Amplification targeted the TCR beta CDR3 regions, with RNA transcripts as the source material. The authors performed first-round RT-PCR with HTBI primers and then a second-round multiplex PCR. Each CDR3 protein gets one entry after TCRdb re-called the multiplex PCR reads with MiXCR. This repertoire shows 500,000 to 700,000 distinct CDR3 sequences, around a fifth found once; its top ten account for more than 5.5%. The data are from a study of Graves' ophthalmopathy and Graves' hyperthyroidism. The germline V gene has CDR1 SGHDN and CDR2 FVKESK. This CDR3 spans 15 amino acids. V was trimmed by 1 base and J by 4 bases, leaving 13 bases between them.

The chain combines TRBV14 with TRBJ1-2; weak D call: TRBD1 (5 bases). This clonotype originated in a woman aged 18-35 years with stable Graves' hyperthyroidism. Some clones in this sample may be carry-over from other donors' samples. Material for sequencing was peripheral blood. This CDR3 is CASSQAVGRVYGYTF. CDR3 nucleotides: TGTGCCAGCAGCCAAGCCGTCGGCAGGGTCTATGGCTACACCTTC.